One sample yielded the 5 T cell receptor beta chains listed below, sequenced in a study of T cell responses to AZD1222 COVID-19 vaccine. TCRdb keeps only in-frame clones here, not all; method: immunoSEQ multiplex PCR. The sample has about 130,000 clones; about 89% are singletons. The sample here was peripheral blood, taken 28 days after the second AZD1222 dose. The receptors were gathered from an adult who received the AZD1222 COVID-19 vaccine.

The rearrangement links TRBV3-1 (or the pseudogene TRBV3-2) to TRBJ2-5; D unresolved. CDR1 and CDR2 from the germline V gene are LGHDT and YNNKEL (reference sequence). With 2 bases removed from V and 8 bases from J, the gap between germline ends came to 15 bases. The CDR3 covers 14 residues. The CDR3, as DNA: TGTGCCAGCAGCCAATCAGGAGAGCCGGGTACCCAGTACTTC. Translated, it gives CASSQSGEPGTQYF.

The chain employs TRBV4-1 and TRBJ1-6; D call uncertain. The CDR3 contains 13 residues. CDR1 is MGHRA and CDR2 is YSYEKL in the germline V gene. The V gene lost 8 bases and the J gene lost 10 bases, with 15 bases spanning the gap. Here the CDR3 reads CASGPLTRSPLHF. As DNA, the CDR3 is TGCGCCAGCGGACCCTTGACCCGATCACCCCTCCACTTT.

The rearrangement links TRBV2 to TRBJ1-5, with 7 bases fitting TRBD1. Germline CDR1 SNHLY, CDR2 FYNNEI. The V and J ends lost 6 bases and 4 bases, in that order; junction bases with no gene match: 6. The CDR3 consists of 14 residues. CDR3 amino acids: CASSRDSRNQPQHF. The CDR3 nucleotides read TGTGCCAGCAGCCGGGACAGTCGAAATCAGCCCCAGCATTTT.

In this sample, this clone turned up once. V gene TRBV18 combines with J gene TRBJ2-5; D unresolved. Germline CDR1 reads KGHSH; CDR2 reads LQKENI. Trimming cost V 2 bases and J 5 bases, with 6 bases left between them. CDR3 length: 12 residues. The CDR3: CASSPVFETQYF. The CDR3 DNA is TGTGCCAGCTCACCAGTTTTCGAGACCCAGTACTTC.

V is TRBV15 and J is TRBJ1-5; D is unresolved. This CDR3 spans 15 amino acids. The V end lost 5 bases, the J end lost 2 bases, and 13 bases lay between the germline ends. Germline V gives CDR1 LNHNV, CDR2 YYDKDF (reference sequence). Here the CDR3 DNA reads TGTGCCACCAGCTACGGTCGGCAGGGCAATCAGCCCCAGCATTTT. It specifies CATSYGRQGNQPQHF.